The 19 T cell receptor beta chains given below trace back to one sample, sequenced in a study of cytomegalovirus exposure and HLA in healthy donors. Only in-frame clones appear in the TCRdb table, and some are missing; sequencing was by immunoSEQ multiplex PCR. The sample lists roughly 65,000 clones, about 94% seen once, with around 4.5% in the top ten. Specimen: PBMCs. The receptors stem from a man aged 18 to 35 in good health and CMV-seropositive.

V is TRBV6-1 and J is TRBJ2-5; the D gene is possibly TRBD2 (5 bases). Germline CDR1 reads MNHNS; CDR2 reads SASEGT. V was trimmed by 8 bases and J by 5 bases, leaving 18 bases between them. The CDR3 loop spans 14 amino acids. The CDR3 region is CASHGVAVTETQYF. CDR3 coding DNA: TGTGCCAGCCACGGGGTAGCTGTTACCGAGACCCAGTACTTC.

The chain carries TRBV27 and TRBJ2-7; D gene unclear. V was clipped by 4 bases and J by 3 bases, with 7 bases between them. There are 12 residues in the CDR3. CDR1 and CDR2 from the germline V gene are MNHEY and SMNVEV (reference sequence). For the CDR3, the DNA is TGTGCCAGCAGTTCCCAGAACTACGAGCAGTACTTC. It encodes CASSSQNYEQYF.

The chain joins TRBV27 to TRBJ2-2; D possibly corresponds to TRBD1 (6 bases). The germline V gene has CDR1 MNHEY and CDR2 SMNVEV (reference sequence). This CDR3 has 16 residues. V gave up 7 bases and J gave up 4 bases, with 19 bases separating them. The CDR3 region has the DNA TGTGCCAGCAACAACCGCCCCCAGGGGCGCACCGGGGAGCTGTTTTTT. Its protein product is CASNNRPQGRTGELFF.

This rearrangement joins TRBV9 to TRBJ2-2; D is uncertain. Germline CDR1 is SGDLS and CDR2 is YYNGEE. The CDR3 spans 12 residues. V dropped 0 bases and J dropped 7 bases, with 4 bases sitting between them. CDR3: CASSVGGGELFF. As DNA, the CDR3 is TGTGCCAGCAGCGTAGGAGGCGGGGAGCTGTTTTTT.

The CDR3 sequence is CATASAMAGNTIYF. In DNA form, the CDR3 reads TGTGCCACCGCCTCCGCGATGGCTGGAAACACCATATATTTT. The V and J genes are TRBV14 and TRBJ1-3; D gene uncertain. Trimming cost V 10 bases and J 2 bases, with 15 bases left between them. CDR1 is SGHDN, CDR2 FVKESK, per germline. The CDR3 runs 14 residues. The entire variable domain, with the rest obtained from reference TRBV14 and TRBJ1-3, is as follows: EAGVTQFPSHSVIEKGQTVTLRCDPISGHDNLYWYRRVMGKEIKFLLHFVKESKQDESGMPNNRFLAERTGGTYSTLKVQPAELEDSGVYFCATASAMAGNTIYFGEGSWLTVV.

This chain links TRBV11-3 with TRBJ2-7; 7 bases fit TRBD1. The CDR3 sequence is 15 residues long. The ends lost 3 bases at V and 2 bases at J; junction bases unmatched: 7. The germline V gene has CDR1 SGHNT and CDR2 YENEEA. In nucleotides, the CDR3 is TGTGCCAGCAGCTTCGCCGGGACAGCGACCTACGAGCAGTACTTC. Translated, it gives CASSFAGTATYEQYF.

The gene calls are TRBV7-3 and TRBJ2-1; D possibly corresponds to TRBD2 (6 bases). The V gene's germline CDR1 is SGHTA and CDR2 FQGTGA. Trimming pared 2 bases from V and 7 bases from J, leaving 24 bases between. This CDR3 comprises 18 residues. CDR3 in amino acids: CASSLLPQTSLFGNEQFF. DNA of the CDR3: TGTGCCAGCAGCTTATTACCCCAAACTAGCCTCTTTGGGAATGAGCAGTTCTTC.

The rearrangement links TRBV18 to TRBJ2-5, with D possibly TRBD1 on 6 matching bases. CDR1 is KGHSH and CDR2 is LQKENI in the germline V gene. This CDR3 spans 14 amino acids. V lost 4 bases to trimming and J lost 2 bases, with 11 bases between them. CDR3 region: CASSQWTEQETQYF. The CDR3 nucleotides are TGTGCCAGCTCACAATGGACAGAGCAAGAGACCCAGTACTTC.

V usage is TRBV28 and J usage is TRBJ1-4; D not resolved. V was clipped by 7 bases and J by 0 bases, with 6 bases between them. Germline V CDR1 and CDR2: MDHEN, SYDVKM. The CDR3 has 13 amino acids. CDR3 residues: CASTGTTNEKLFF. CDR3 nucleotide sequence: TGTGCCAGCACGGGGACAACTAATGAAAAACTGTTTTTT.

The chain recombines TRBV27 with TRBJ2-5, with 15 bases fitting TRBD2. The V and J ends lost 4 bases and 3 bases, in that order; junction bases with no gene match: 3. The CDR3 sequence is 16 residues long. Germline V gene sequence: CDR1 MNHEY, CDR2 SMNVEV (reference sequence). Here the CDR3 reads CASSSWTSGREETQYF. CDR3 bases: TGTGCCAGCAGTTCTTGGACTAGCGGGAGGGAAGAGACCCAGTACTTC.

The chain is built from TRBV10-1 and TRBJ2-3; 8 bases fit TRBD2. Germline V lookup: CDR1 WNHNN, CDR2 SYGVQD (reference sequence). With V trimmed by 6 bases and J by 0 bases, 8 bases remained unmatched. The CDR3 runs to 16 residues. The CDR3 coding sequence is TGCGCCAGCAGCCAGAAGCGGGGGTCTAGCACAGATACGCAGTATTTT. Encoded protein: CASSQKRGSSTDTQYF.

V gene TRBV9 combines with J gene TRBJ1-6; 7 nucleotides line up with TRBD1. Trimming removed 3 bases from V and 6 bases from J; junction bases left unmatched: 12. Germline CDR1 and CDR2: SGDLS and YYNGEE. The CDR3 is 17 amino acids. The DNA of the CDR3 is TGTGCCAGCAGCGACCGACAGGGCCCCCTAGGTAATTCACCCCTCCACTTT. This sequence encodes CASSDRQGPLGNSPLHF.

The CDR3 loop is CASSDRTGADQPQHF. DNA for the CDR3: TGTGCCAGCAGTGACCGGACAGGGGCGGATCAGCCCCAGCATTTT. The chain links TRBV6-1 to TRBJ1-5, with TRBD1 matching 9 bases. Germline lookup yields CDR1 MNHNS and CDR2 SASEGT. The J segment lost 5 bases and the V segment lost 3 bases, leaving 5 bases of the junction unmatched. The CDR3 is 15 amino acids.

CDR3 protein: CASSLEGDRGPTGELFF. In DNA form, the CDR3 reads TGTGCCAGCAGCTTAGAGGGGGACAGGGGACCCACCGGGGAGCTGTTTTTT. The chain joins TRBV11-2 to TRBJ2-2; 10 bases are a match to TRBD1. Germline-derived CDR1 and CDR2 are SGHAT and FQNNGV. CDR3 length equals 17 residues. The junction had 5 bases not matched to a gene; V was cut back by 0 bases and J by 4 bases. The full variable domain, in which reference TRBV11-2 and TRBJ2-2 provide the parts outside the CDR3, is EAGVAQSPRYKIIEKRQSVAFWCNPISGHATLYWYQQILGQGPKLLIQFQNNGVVDDSQLPKDRFSAERLKGVDSTLKIQPAKLEDSAVYLCASSLEGDRGPTGELFFGEGSRLTVL.

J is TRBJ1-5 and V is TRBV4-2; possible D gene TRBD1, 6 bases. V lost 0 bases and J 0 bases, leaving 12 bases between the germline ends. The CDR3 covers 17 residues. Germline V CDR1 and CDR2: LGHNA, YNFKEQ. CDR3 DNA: TGTGCCAGCAGCCAAGACCGGGACATCCATAGCAATCAGCCCCAGCATTTT. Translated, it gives CASSQDRDIHSNQPQHF.

CDR3 in amino acids: CARLLVRTDTQYF. The DNA of the CDR3 is TGTGCCAGATTACTAGTTCGCACAGATACGCAGTATTTT. This chain uses TRBV27 with TRBJ2-3, with a possible D match to TRBD2 (5 bases). The germline V gene has CDR1 MNHEY and CDR2 SMNVEV (reference sequence). This CDR3 has 13 amino acids. The germline V and J ends were trimmed by 9 bases and 1 base, with 11 bases remaining between them.

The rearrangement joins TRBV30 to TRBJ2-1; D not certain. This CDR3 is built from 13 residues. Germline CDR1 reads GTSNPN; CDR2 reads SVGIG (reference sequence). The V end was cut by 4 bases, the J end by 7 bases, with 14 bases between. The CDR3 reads CAWNTGLQNEQFF. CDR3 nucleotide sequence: TGTGCCTGGAACACCGGCCTACAGAATGAGCAGTTCTTC.

CDR3 bases: TGTGCCAGCAGAGACCGGGACAGGGCTTCTCAGCCCCAGCATTTT. Encoded protein: CASRDRDRASQPQHF. V is TRBV6-5 and J is TRBJ1-5; 9 bases agree with TRBD1. CDR1 and CDR2 (germline): MNHEY, SVGAGI. This CDR3 comprises 15 residues. With V trimmed by 6 bases and J by 6 bases, 9 bases remained unmatched.

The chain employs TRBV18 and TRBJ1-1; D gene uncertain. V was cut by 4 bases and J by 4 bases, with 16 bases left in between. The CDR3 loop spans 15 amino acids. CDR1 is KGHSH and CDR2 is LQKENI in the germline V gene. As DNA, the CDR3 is TGTGCCAGCTCACGGAACGGGGTCTTGGGCACTGAAGCTTTCTTT. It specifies CASSRNGVLGTEAFF.